The clone carrying this TCR beta chain was counted only a few times. CDR1 is LGHDT, CDR2 YNNKEL, per germline (reference sequence). The junction had 5 bases not matched to a gene; V was cut back by 4 bases and J by 7 bases. This CDR3 comprises 14 residues. This sample is drawn from a study of early T cells in non-severe SARS-CoV-2 infection. Study context: Sequencing was performed on bulk RNA from unsorted whole blood, leaving chains unpaired.

Researchers attached unique molecular identifiers to individual cDNA molecules. TCRdb reprocessed the 5' RACE reads via MiXCR and lists one record per CDR3 protein. This sample has about 50,000 distinct CDR3 sequences, with roughly 10% found just once. This clonotype originated in an adult who was a healthcare worker with PCR-confirmed SARS-CoV-2 infection or an uninfected control (not recorded which). The chain is built from TRBV3-1 and TRBJ2-1, with TRBD1 matching over 9 bases. Sequenced: whole blood. In DNA form, the CDR3 reads TGTGCCAGCAGCCTAGGACAGGGGAGAAATGAGCAGTTCTTC. Residues: CASSLGQGRNEQFF.